The following is a T cell receptor (beta chain) sequence with its context. Some clones are missing from TCRdb's copy, which holds only in-frame ones; the method was immunoSEQ multiplex PCR. The sample yields about 320,000 clones, approximately 88% seen once. This entry belongs to a study of blood T cell repertoires in COVID-19. Overall study context: Donors in the United States, Italy and Spain gave samples during acute or convalescent COVID-19.

Germline lookup yields CDR1 MNHEY and CDR2 SMNVEV (reference sequence). J was trimmed by 4 bases and V by 6 bases; bases with no gene match: 3. The CDR3 covers 15 residues. Which cohort a participant joined came from the clinical history participants gave. Two negative PCRs, clearance, or symptom resolution characterized the recovered Cohort 3 donors. The rearrangement uses TRBV27 and TRBJ2-3; 14 nucleotides align to TRBD2. The TCR originated in a man aged 30-40 years who had recovered from COVID-19. The sequenced sample was PBMCs or T cells enriched from blood (not recorded which). CDR3 in DNA: TGTGCCAGCAGGCTGACTAGCGGGGGGGCAGATACGCAGTATTTT. Translation: CASRLTSGGADTQYF.